This passage covers 28 T cell receptor beta chains from one sample sequenced in a study of shared clonotypes between healthy human individuals. Sequencing used immunoSEQ multiplex PCR; TCRdb keeps in-frame clones, though not all of them. The repertoire holds 2,500,000 or so clones, with approximately 93% as singletons. Sequencing used naive CD4+ T cells from PBMCs. Indicated subset: CD45RA+ positively selected. Every receptor here comes from a young man in good health. Some clones in this sample may be carry-over from other donors' samples.

The chain couples TRBV7-8 to TRBJ2-5; D may be TRBD1 (5 bases). The CDR3 contains 17 residues. Between the trimmed V and J ends, which lost 6 bases and 5 bases, there was a span of 25 bases. Germline assignment: CDR1 SGHVS and CDR2 FQNEAQ. The CDR3 nucleotides are TGTGCCAGCAGTTACAGGAACTACCGACAGCCTGGGGAGACCCAGTACTTC. It is translated as CASSYRNYRQPGETQYF.

The rearrangement links TRBV19 to TRBJ1-2, with 8 bases identical to TRBD1. Per germline, CDR1 LNHDA and CDR2 SQIVND (reference sequence). The CDR3 is 16 residues long. V lost 4 bases, J lost 2 bases, and 9 bases stayed unmatched. The CDR3 is CASSTTYRGENYGYTF. CDR3 coding DNA: TGTGCCAGTAGTACAACCTACAGGGGGGAAAACTATGGCTACACCTTC. The whole variable domain, remainder taken from reference TRBV19 and TRBJ1-2, is DGGITQSPKYLFRKEGQNVTLSCEQNLNHDAMYWYRQDPGQGLRLIYYSQIVNDFQKGDIAEGYSVSREKKESFPLTVTSAQKNPTAFYLCASSTTYRGENYGYTFGSGTRLTVV.

The chain combines TRBV27 with TRBJ2-3; D gene ambiguous. CDR1 MNHEY and CDR2 SMNVEV come from the germline V gene (reference sequence). The CDR3 spans 15 residues. The V gene lost 1 base and the J gene lost 6 bases, with 14 bases spanning the gap. For the CDR3, the DNA is TGTGCCAGCAGTTTATTTCTTGGGTTAGGGGATACGCAGTATTTT. Its protein product is CASSLFLGLGDTQYF.

This chain connects TRBV6-1 to TRBJ1-5; D gene ambiguous. Germline V lookup: CDR1 MNHNS, CDR2 SASEGT. Trimming took 3 bases from V and 7 from J, leaving 10 bases between them. This CDR3 is 13 amino acids long. The CDR3 here is CASSESPGQPQHF. CDR3 nucleotides: TGTGCCAGCAGTGAGTCGCCGGGCCAGCCCCAGCATTTT.

V and J are TRBV11-2 and TRBJ1-1; D might be TRBD1 (5 bases). V lost 5 bases, J lost 6 bases, and 22 bases lay in between. The CDR3 has 16 amino acids. CDR1 and CDR2 from the germline V gene are SGHAT and FQNNGV. For the CDR3, the DNA is TGTGCCAGCAGCCGACCAATCCGGGACTTCCTCGCTGAAGCTTTCTTT. Translation gives CASSRPIRDFLAEAFF.

This clone was detected once. This chain joins TRBV5-1 and TRBJ2-1; a possible D gene is TRBD2 (5 bases). Germline CDR1 SGHRS, CDR2 YFSETQ. CDR3 length: 14 residues. The ends were cut back, 0 bases at V and 5 bases at J, with 9 bases in the middle. CDR3 protein: CASSLDGKNNEQFF. DNA of the CDR3: TGCGCCAGCAGCTTGGACGGGAAGAACAATGAGCAGTTCTTC.

The chain couples TRBV19 to TRBJ2-1, with D possibly being TRBD2 (6 bases). The germline CDR1 and CDR2 sequences are LNHDA and SQIVND (reference sequence). Deletions cut 6 bases from V and 2 bases from J, with 20 bases between. The CDR3 is 17 amino acids. The CDR3: CASRRAGLGSAYNEQFF. The CDR3, as DNA: TGTGCCAGTAGGAGGGCGGGACTTGGCTCGGCCTACAATGAGCAGTTCTTC.

CDR3 in DNA: TGTGCCAGCAGCTTAAGCGGAGGAGATACGCAGTATTTT. As protein: CASSLSGGDTQYF. V is TRBV7-3 and J is TRBJ2-3; TRBD2 might be the D (5 bases). Trimming removed 1 base from V and 5 bases from J, with 7 bases in between. The CDR3 runs 13 residues. Germline loops: CDR1 SGHTA, CDR2 FQGTGA.

The chain employs TRBV4-1 and TRBJ1-2, with TRBD1 as a possible D gene (5 bases). Germline loops: CDR1 MGHRA, CDR2 YSYEKL. Trimming took 0 bases from V and 4 from J, leaving 15 bases between them. This CDR3 is 16 amino acids long. The CDR3 sequence is CASSQEVTRVAYGYTF. In DNA, the CDR3 is TGCGCCAGCAGCCAAGAGGTGACCAGGGTGGCCTATGGCTACACCTTC.

V gene TRBV11-2 combines with J gene TRBJ1-1, with D tentatively TRBD1 (5 bases). The CDR3 runs to 12 residues. The germline V and J ends were trimmed by 2 bases and 6 bases, with 7 bases remaining between them. CDR1 and CDR2 (germline): SGHAT, FQNNGV. The CDR3 sequence is CASSLRQSEAFF. Written as DNA, the CDR3 is TGTGCCAGCAGCTTACGACAGTCTGAAGCTTTCTTT.

The rearrangement joins TRBV7-6 to TRBJ1-1; no firm D call. Germline V CDR1 and CDR2: SGHVS, FNYEAQ. The CDR3 runs to 15 residues. The V end was cut by 5 bases, the J end by 9 bases, with 22 bases between. The CDR3 DNA follows: TGTGCCAGCAGCCCGGGCCCTGACCGGCAGGCCCAAGCTTTCTTT. Residues: CASSPGPDRQAQAFF.

V is TRBV6-6 and J is TRBJ2-1, with D tentatively TRBD1 or TRBD2 (5 bases each). The CDR3 is 16 amino acids. V was clipped by 2 bases and J by 1 base, with 12 bases between them. Germline loops: CDR1 MNHNY, CDR2 SVGAGI (reference sequence). The CDR3 region is CASSYAGTPSYNEQFF. DNA of the CDR3: TGTGCCAGCAGTTACGCCGGGACCCCATCCTACAATGAGCAGTTCTTC.

The J gene is TRBJ1-2, the V gene TRBV9; no definite D call. Trimming removed 0 bases at V and 2 bases at J, with 11 bases between. This CDR3 spans 15 amino acids. Germline-derived CDR1 and CDR2 are SGDLS and YYNGEE. CDR3: CASSVGWRGNYGYTF. For the CDR3, the DNA is TGTGCCAGCAGCGTAGGGTGGAGAGGCAACTATGGCTACACCTTC.

The rearrangement joins TRBV9 to TRBJ2-7, with 9 positions matching TRBD2. Unmatched junction bases numbered 6, after V lost 0 bases and J lost 2 bases. CDR3 length: 16 residues. The germline V gene has CDR1 SGDLS and CDR2 YYNGEE. The CDR3 DNA reads TGTGCCAGCAGCGTAGAGGTGGTAGCGGGAGCCTACGAGCAGTACTTC. Translated, it gives CASSVEVVAGAYEQYF.

The chain recombines TRBV28 with TRBJ2-7, with a tentative D call TRBD2 (6 bases). V was pared by 6 bases and J by 1 base, with 19 bases between. Germline assignment: CDR1 MDHEN and CDR2 SYDVKM. The CDR3 length is 16 residues. CDR3 amino acids: CASRPFRIGGSYEQYF. The CDR3 coding sequence is TGTGCCAGCAGACCCTTCCGAATCGGGGGATCCTACGAGCAGTACTTC.

The rearrangement links TRBV18 to TRBJ1-4; D is possibly TRBD1 (6 bases). With 6 bases removed from V and 3 bases from J, the gap between germline ends came to 11 bases. This CDR3 spans 14 amino acids. Germline CDR1 and CDR2: KGHSH and LQKENI. CDR3 DNA sequence: TGTGCCAGCTCGGCCAACAGGGCTAATGAAAAACTGTTTTTT. It codes for CASSANRANEKLFF.

This chain connects TRBV11-2 to TRBJ2-7; TRBD1 agrees at 9 bases. V shed 6 bases and J 1 base; nucleotides not matched to a gene: 10. This CDR3 has 16 amino acids. Germline V gives CDR1 SGHAT, CDR2 FQNNGV. The CDR3 here is CASREGWDRVSYEQYF. Here the CDR3 DNA reads TGTGCCAGCAGGGAAGGGTGGGACAGGGTTTCCTACGAGCAGTACTTC.

The chain uses TRBV28 and TRBJ1-4; D possibly corresponds to TRBD1 (5 bases). Trimming removed 2 bases from V and 7 bases from J, with 8 bases in between. The germline V gene has CDR1 MDHEN and CDR2 SYDVKM. The CDR3 spans 13 residues. CDR3 region: CASSLGGSEKLFF. Here the CDR3 DNA reads TGTGCCAGCAGTTTAGGGGGGAGTGAAAAACTGTTTTTT.

This clone was seen only once. CDR3 sequence (DNA): TGTGCCATCAGGGGGCTGGATGAGCAGTTCTTC. This gives the protein CAIRGLDEQFF. The chain employs TRBV10-3 and TRBJ2-1; D is perhaps TRBD1 (5 bases). V was shortened by 6 bases and J by 8 bases, with 8 bases between the two germline ends. The CDR3 extends over 11 amino acids. In germline, CDR1 is ENHRY, CDR2 SYGVKD.

V usage is TRBV5-1 and J usage is TRBJ1-4, with D perhaps matching TRBD1 (5 bases). The V gene lost 0 bases and the J gene lost 3 bases, with 9 bases spanning the gap. Germline V gene sequence: CDR1 SGHRS, CDR2 YFSETQ. The CDR3 sequence is 15 residues long. In nucleotides, the CDR3 is TGCGCCAGCAGCTTGGCCAAGGGGCCTAATGAAAAACTGTTTTTT. Its translation: CASSLAKGPNEKLFF.

This rearrangement joins TRBV5-4 to TRBJ2-1; the match to TRBD1 covers 7 bases. CDR3 length: 13 amino acids. The ends lost 0 bases at V and 10 bases at J; junction bases unmatched: 4. Germline CDR1 and CDR2: SGHNT and YYREEE (reference sequence). The CDR3: CASSLEQGSEQFF. The CDR3 DNA sequence: TGTGCCAGCAGCTTGGAACAGGGGAGCGAGCAGTTCTTC.

The chain couples TRBV9 to TRBJ1-5; 8 bases are shared with TRBD1. The CDR3 totals 15 residues. Germline V lookup: CDR1 SGDLS, CDR2 YYNGEE. Trimming cost V 4 bases and J 2 bases; bases outside gene matches: 5. The CDR3 region is CASSLQGERNQPQHF. CDR3 nucleotide sequence: TGTGCCAGCAGCTTACAGGGGGAACGCAATCAGCCCCAGCATTTT.

This clone was seen a single time. CDR3 in amino acids: CVRSLEAGREQYF. In DNA, the CDR3 is TGTGTCAGAAGCTTAGAGGCAGGGCGAGAGCAGTACTTC. V and J are TRBV7-5 and TRBJ2-7; the table's D call, TRBD1, was not checked against the DNA. TRBV7-5 is termed a pseudogene. CDR3 length: 13 amino acids.

This clone has only a few counts. The sample has other DNA sequences that encode this CDR3 too. The chain uses TRBV7-3 and TRBJ1-1; possible D gene TRBD1, 5 bases. Germline loops: CDR1 SGHTA, CDR2 FQGTGA. Trimming left V 3 bases short and J 4 bases short, with 9 bases between. This CDR3 spans 13 amino acids. DNA of the CDR3: TGTGCCAGCAGCTTGACAGTAGGCACTGAAGCTTTCTTT. This sequence encodes CASSLTVGTEAFF.

V is TRBV19 and J is TRBJ2-1; weak D call: TRBD1 (6 bases). CDR1 LNHDA and CDR2 SQIVND come from the germline V gene (reference sequence). V gave up 6 bases and J gave up 0 bases, with 15 bases separating them. The length of the CDR3 is 16 residues. The CDR3 DNA reads as TGTGCCAGTAGAGACCTCAGGGGTAGCTCCTACAATGAGCAGTTCTTC. This gives the protein CASRDLRGSSYNEQFF.

V gene TRBV11-2 combines with J gene TRBJ1-1, with unresolved D. Deletions cut 2 bases from V and 4 bases from J, with 11 bases between. The CDR3 runs 14 residues. Germline V gene sequence: CDR1 SGHAT, CDR2 FQNNGV. CDR3 DNA: TGTGCCAGCAGCTTAAGTACCGCGGGCACTGAAGCTTTCTTT. Translation gives CASSLSTAGTEAFF.

CDR3 in amino acids: CASSLVRFPNEKLFF. The DNA of the CDR3 is TGTGCCAGCAGCTTAGTTCGGTTTCCCAATGAAAAACTGTTTTTT. The chain has TRBV11-2 and TRBJ1-4, with D uncertain. CDR1 and CDR2 from the germline V gene are SGHAT and FQNNGV. Trimming took off 1 base at V and 5 bases at J, with 11 bases between the two ends. This CDR3 comprises 15 residues.

This chain connects TRBV5-1 to TRBJ1-2; 9 bases are shared with TRBD1. Germline CDR1 SGHRS, CDR2 YFSETQ. J lost 7 bases, V lost 3 bases, and 7 bases had no gene match. This CDR3 region has 14 residues. The CDR3 DNA reads TGCGCCAGCAGCTGGGACAGGGAGGGTCTTGGCTACACCTTC. Protein product: CASSWDREGLGYTF.